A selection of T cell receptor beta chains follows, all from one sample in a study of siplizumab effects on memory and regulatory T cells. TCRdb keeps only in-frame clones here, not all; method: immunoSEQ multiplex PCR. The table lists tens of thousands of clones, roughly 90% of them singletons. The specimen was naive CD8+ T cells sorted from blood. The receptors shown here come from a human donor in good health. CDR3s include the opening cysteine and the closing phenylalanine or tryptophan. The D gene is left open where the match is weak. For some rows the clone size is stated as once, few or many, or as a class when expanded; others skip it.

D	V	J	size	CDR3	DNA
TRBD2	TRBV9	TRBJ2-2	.	CASSVVGTSGGNTGELFF	TGTGCCAGCAGCGTAGTGGGGACTAGCGGAGGGAACACCGGGGAGCTGTTTTTT
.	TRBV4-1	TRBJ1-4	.	CASSQDTTTNEKLFF	TGCGCCAGCAGCCAGGACACGACAACTAATGAAAAACTGTTTTTT
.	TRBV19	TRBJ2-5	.	CASSIWMGETQYF	TGTGCCAGTAGTATTTGGATGGGGGAGACCCAGTACTTC
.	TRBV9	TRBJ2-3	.	CASSVAGGLSTDTQYF	TGTGCCAGCAGCGTAGCTGGTGGCTTAAGCACAGATACGCAGTATTTT
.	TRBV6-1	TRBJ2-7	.	CASSVVGTGNEQYF	TGTGCCAGCAGTGTGGTGGGGACGGGAAACGAGCAGTACTTC
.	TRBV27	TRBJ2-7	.	CASSYQDGYEQYF	TGTGCCAGCAGCTACCAGGACGGCTACGAGCAGTACTTC
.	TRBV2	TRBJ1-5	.	CASRTTGNSNQPQHF	TGTGCCAGCAGAACGACAGGAAACAGCAATCAGCCCCAGCATTTT
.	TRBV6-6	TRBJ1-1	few	CASSTSLNTEAFF	TGTGCCAGCAGTACGAGTCTGAACACTGAAGCTTTCTTT
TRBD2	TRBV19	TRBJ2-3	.	CASSIFFPPGLQTTDTQYF	TGTGCCAGTAGTATTTTCTTCCCTCCGGGACTACAGACAACAGATACGCAGTATTTT
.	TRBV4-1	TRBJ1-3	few	CASSQVRGSGNTIYF	TGCGCCAGCAGCCAAGTTCGGGGATCTGGAAACACCATATATTTT
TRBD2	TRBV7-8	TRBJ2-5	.	CASSPGLAGVFETQYF	TGTGCCAGCAGCCCGGGACTAGCGGGGGTTTTCGAGACCCAGTACTTC
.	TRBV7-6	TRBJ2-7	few	CASGPSSYEQYF	TGTGCCAGCGGCCCGAGCTCCTACGAGCAGTACTTC
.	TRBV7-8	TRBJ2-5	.	CASSLEGDKKTQYF	TGTGCCAGCAGCTTAGAAGGGGATAAGAAGACCCAGTACTTC
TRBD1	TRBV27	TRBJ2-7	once	CASSPGTGVYEQYF	TGTGCCAGCAGCCCCGGGACAGGGGTATACGAGCAGTACTTC
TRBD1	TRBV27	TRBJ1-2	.	CASSLGGGQYASRYGYTF	TGTGCCAGCAGTTTAGGCGGGGGACAGTACGCTTCCCGCTATGGCTACACCTTC
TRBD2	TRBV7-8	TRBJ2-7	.	CASSSLAGVPYEQYF	TGTGCCAGCAGTTCATTAGCGGGAGTCCCCTACGAGCAGTACTTC
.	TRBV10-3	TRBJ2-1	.	CAISEGVLISYNEQFF	TGTGCCATCAGTGAGGGTGTACTAATATCCTACAATGAGCAGTTCTTC
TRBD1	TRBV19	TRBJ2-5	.	CASSRTGGAETQYF	TGTGCCAGTAGTAGGACAGGGGGCGCGGAGACCCAGTACTTC
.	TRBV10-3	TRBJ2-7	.	CAISDSPGGYEQYF	TGTGCCATCAGTGACTCTCCCGGCGGCTACGAGCAGTACTTC
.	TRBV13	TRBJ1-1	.	CASSLVGQVGEAFF	TGTGCCAGCAGCTTAGTTGGCCAGGTAGGTGAAGCTTTCTTT
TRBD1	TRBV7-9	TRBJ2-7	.	CASRPRQGTYEQYF	TGTGCCAGCAGACCCAGACAGGGGACCTACGAGCAGTACTTC
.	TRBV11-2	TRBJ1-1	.	CASSPDGNTEAFF	TGTGCCAGCAGCCCCGACGGGAACACTGAAGCTTTCTTT
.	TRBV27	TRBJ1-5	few	CASSSRVGFGNQPQHF	TGTGCCAGCAGTTCCCGGGTGGGGTTTGGGAATCAGCCCCAGCATTTT
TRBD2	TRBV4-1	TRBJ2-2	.	CASSQLGLAGGNTGELFF	TGCGCCAGCAGCCAGTTGGGACTAGCGGGGGGGAACACCGGGGAGCTGTTTTTT
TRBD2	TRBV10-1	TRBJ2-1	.	CASSELAGPDNEQFF	TGCGCCAGCAGTGAACTAGCGGGGCCCGACAATGAGCAGTTCTTC
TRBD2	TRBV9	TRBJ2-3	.	CASSVKVAGVLPDTQYF	TGTGCCAGCAGCGTAAAGGTAGCGGGAGTATTACCAGATACGCAGTATTTT
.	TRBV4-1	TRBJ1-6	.	CASSQDRGSNSPLHF	TGCGCCAGCAGCCAAGATCGTGGGAGTAATTCACCCCTCCACTTT
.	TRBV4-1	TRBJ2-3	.	CASSQGITWDTQYF	TGCGCCAGCAGCCAAGGGATCACATGGGATACGCAGTATTTT
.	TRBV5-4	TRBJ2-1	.	CASSFFGGSYNEQFF	TGTGCCAGCAGCTTCTTCGGGGGCTCCTACAATGAGCAGTTCTTC
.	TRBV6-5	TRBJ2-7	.	CASRHEQYF	TGTGCCAGCAGACACGAGCAGTACTTC
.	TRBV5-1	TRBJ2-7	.	CASGLGGSSYEQYF	TGCGCCAGCGGATTGGGGGGTAGCTCCTACGAGCAGTACTTC
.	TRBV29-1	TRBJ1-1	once	CSVRGLNTEAFF	TGCAGCGTGAGGGGGTTGAACACTGAAGCTTTCTTT
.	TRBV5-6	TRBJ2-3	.	CASSLTDTQYF	TGTGCCAGCAGCTTAACAGATACGCAGTATTTT
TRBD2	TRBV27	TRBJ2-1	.	CASSFRGGLAGDNEQFF	TGTGCCAGCAGTTTCCGAGGCGGACTAGCGGGAGATAATGAGCAGTTCTTC
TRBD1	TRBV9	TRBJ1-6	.	CASSVGHPGQGNSPLHF	TGTGCCAGCAGCGTCGGTCATCCGGGACAGGGGAATTCACCCCTCCACTTT
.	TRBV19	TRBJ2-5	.	CASRLGAWGQETQYF	TGTGCCAGTAGGTTGGGGGCCTGGGGACAAGAGACCCAGTACTTC
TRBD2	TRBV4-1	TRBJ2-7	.	CASSPTAGGHEQYF	TGCGCCAGCAGCCCTACAGCGGGAGGGCACGAGCAGTACTTC
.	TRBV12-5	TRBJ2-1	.	CASGLGETSNEQFF	TGTGCTAGTGGTTTGGGGGAGACCTCCAATGAGCAGTTCTTC
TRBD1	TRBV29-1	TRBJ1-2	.	CSVVPGQRGPNYGYTF	TGCAGCGTCGTGCCGGGACAGCGAGGTCCTAACTATGGCTACACCTTC
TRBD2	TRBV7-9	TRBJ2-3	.	CASSPTSGLNTDTQYF	TGTGCCAGCAGCCCCACTAGCGGACTAAACACAGATACGCAGTATTTT
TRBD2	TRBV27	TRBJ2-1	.	CASSLTGGLYNEQFF	TGTGCCAGCAGTTTAACGGGGGGGCTGTACAATGAGCAGTTCTTC
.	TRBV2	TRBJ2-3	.	CASSDWQGPDTQYF	TGTGCCAGCAGTGATTGGCAGGGGCCAGATACGCAGTATTTT
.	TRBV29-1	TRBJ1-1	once	CSVSEGDGNTEAFF	TGCAGCGTGTCTGAGGGGGACGGTAACACTGAAGCTTTCTTT
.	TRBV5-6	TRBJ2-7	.	CASSWDKHYEQYF	TGTGCCAGCAGCTGGGACAAACACTACGAGCAGTACTTC
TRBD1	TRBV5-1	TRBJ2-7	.	CASSLESTGVYEQYF	TGCGCCAGCAGCTTGGAGTCGACAGGGGTCTACGAGCAGTACTTC
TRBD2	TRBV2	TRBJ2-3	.	CASSRALAGRGTDTDTQYF	TGTGCCAGCAGTAGGGCACTAGCGGGGAGAGGGACCGACACAGATACGCAGTATTTT
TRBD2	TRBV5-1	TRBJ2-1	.	CASSLEVSGSRNEQFF	TGCGCCAGCAGCTTGGAAGTTAGCGGGAGTAGAAATGAGCAGTTCTTC
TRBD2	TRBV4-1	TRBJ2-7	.	CASSQVWTSGSSHEQYF	TGCGCCAGCAGCCAAGTATGGACTAGCGGGAGTAGCCACGAGCAGTACTTC
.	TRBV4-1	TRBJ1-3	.	CASSQEDSAGNTIYF	TGCGCCAGCAGCCAAGAGGACAGCGCTGGAAACACCATATATTTT
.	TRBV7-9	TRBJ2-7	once	CASSLTGSGEQYF	TGTGCCAGCAGCTTGACAGGATCTGGCGAGCAGTACTTC
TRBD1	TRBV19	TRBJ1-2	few	CASIPGQGADYLGYTF	TGTGCCAGTATCCCGGGACAGGGGGCCGACTATCTTGGCTACACCTTC
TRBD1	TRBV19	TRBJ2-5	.	CASSLTGEETQYF	TGTGCCAGTAGCCTAACAGGGGAAGAGACCCAGTACTTC
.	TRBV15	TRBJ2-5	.	CATSGTRDRNLGTQYF	TGTGCCACCAGCGGGACCCGGGACCGAAACTTGGGGACCCAGTACTTC